The 19 T cell receptor beta chains given below trace back to one sample, sequenced in a study of T-cell reconstitution after alpha-beta-depleted transplantation in children. The TCRbeta library incorporated unique molecular identifiers. From the PCR reads, TCRdb called clonotypes with MiXCR, one entry per CDR3 protein. The sample has 450,000 to 550,000 distinct CDR3 sequences; over 9.5% are singletons. The sequencing used PBMCs, mostly from graft donor cells, collected 180 days after TCRalphabeta/CD19-depleted stem cell transplant. Receptor source: a female patient younger than 10 who had a stem cell transplant for aplastic anemia, so the T cells may come from the graft donor.

J is TRBJ2-7 and V is TRBV5-1, with D perhaps assigned TRBD1 or TRBD2 (5 bases each). CDR1 SGHRS and CDR2 YFSETQ come from the germline V gene. CDR3 length equals 16 residues. Trimming left V 0 bases short and J 0 bases short, with 13 bases between. CDR3: CASSLGPRGPSYEQYF. The CDR3 region has the DNA TGCGCCAGCAGCTTGGGGCCGAGGGGTCCCTCCTACGAGCAGTACTTC.

This clonotype occurred a few times. The V call is TRBV20-1, the J call TRBJ1-4; 9 bases fit TRBD1. J gave up 11 bases and V 6 bases, and 4 bases lay outside the gene matches. The V gene's germline CDR1 is DFQATT and CDR2 SNEGSKA (reference sequence). There are 11 residues in the CDR3. Here the CDR3 reads CSARDRDKLFF. For the CDR3, the DNA is TGCAGTGCCAGGGACAGGGACAAACTGTTTTTT.

This clonotype was detected only once. V gene TRBV4-3 combines with J gene TRBJ2-3; no clear D. Germline V CDR1 and CDR2: LGHNA, YSLEER. This CDR3 is 13 amino acids long. With 3 bases removed from V and 4 bases from J, the gap between germline ends came to 8 bases. The CDR3 DNA is TGCGCCAGCAGCCATAGTTCTCCAGATACGCAGTATTTT. It codes for CASSHSSPDTQYF.

This clonotype was counted only a few times. The rearrangement uses TRBV9 and TRBJ2-3; TRBD1 is a possible D gene (5 bases). The V end was cut by 0 bases, the J end by 3 bases, with 11 bases between. This CDR3 is 15 amino acids long. Germline V gene lookup returns CDR1 SGDLS and CDR2 YYNGEE. CDR3 DNA: TGTGCCAGCAGCGTAGCGGCAGGGCTGACAGATACGCAGTATTTT. Amino acids: CASSVAAGLTDTQYF. Together with reference TRBV9 and TRBJ2-3, the CDR3 gives the full variable domain: DSGVTQTPKHLITATGQRVTLRCSPRSGDLSVYWYQQSLDQGLQFLIQYYNGEERAKGNILERFSAQQFPDLHSELNLSSLELGDSALYFCASSVAAGLTDTQYFGPGTRLTVL.

This clonotype was found many times. The V and J genes are TRBV21-1 and TRBJ2-7; TRBD2 is the table's D call and was not checked against the DNA. TRBV21-1 constitutes a pseudogene. The CDR3 spans 17 residues. The CDR3 bases are TGTGCCAGCAGCAAGAGGCTAGCGGGAGGCCTCCCTTACGAGCAGTACGTC. The encoded protein is CASSKRLAGGLPYEQYV.

The V call is TRBV28, the J call TRBJ1-5; 7 nucleotides align to TRBD1. Per germline, CDR1 MDHEN and CDR2 SYDVKM. CDR3 length: 15 amino acids. The trim removed 3 bases at V and 3 bases at J, leaving 5 bases unmatched. CDR3 region: CASSFLDRYNQPQHF. The CDR3 coding sequence is TGTGCCAGCAGTTTTTTGGACAGGTACAATCAGCCCCAGCATTTT.

V gene TRBV15 combines with J gene TRBJ1-3; D gene ambiguous. The CDR3 spans 17 residues. Deletions cut 3 bases from V and 5 bases from J, with 20 bases between. CDR1 and CDR2 from the germline V gene are LNHNV and YYDKDF (reference sequence). This chain's CDR3 is CATSSNFPVNVRNTIYF. The CDR3 coding sequence is TGTGCCACCAGCAGCAACTTCCCGGTGAATGTTAGAAACACCATATATTTT.

The rearrangement links TRBV7-2 to TRBJ2-5; 10 bases fit TRBD2. The germline CDR1 and CDR2 sequences are SGHTA and FQGNSA. Trimming cost V 3 bases and J 5 bases; bases outside gene matches: 6. There are 15 residues in the CDR3. The CDR3 sequence is CASSLLAGDEETQYF. The CDR3 DNA is TGTGCCAGCAGCTTGCTAGCGGGAGATGAGGAGACCCAGTACTTC.

This rearrangement joins TRBV6-5 to TRBJ2-1; D not resolved. CDR1 and CDR2 from the germline V gene are MNHEY and SVGAGI. The CDR3 contains 10 residues. Trimming took 10 bases from V and 9 from J, leaving 10 bases between them. CDR3 residues: CATKRGEQFF. As DNA, the CDR3 is TGTGCCACCAAAAGAGGTGAGCAGTTCTTC.

This rearrangement joins TRBV20-1 to TRBJ2-5; D perhaps matches TRBD2 (6 bases). The germline V gene has CDR1 DFQATT and CDR2 SNEGSKA (reference sequence). This CDR3 comprises 18 residues. V was clipped by 1 base and J by 1 base, with 22 bases between them. This CDR3 is CSARALGGLTALQETQYF. The CDR3 DNA reads TGCAGTGCTAGAGCCCTGGGAGGACTAACTGCCCTCCAAGAGACCCAGTACTTC.

Concerning this clonotype itself: Given the absence of the conserved phenylalanine or tryptophan at the CDR3 end, a read error is likely. The V call is TRBV7-2, the J call TRBJ2-1; TRBD2 agrees at 13 bases. Germline V CDR1 and CDR2: SGHTA, FQGNSA. This CDR3 has 15 residues. Unmatched junction bases numbered 7, after V lost 5 bases and J lost 9 bases. The CDR3 sequence is CASSTRTSGSGEQFL. DNA of the CDR3: TGTGCCAGCAGCACCCGGACTAGCGGGAGTGGTGAGCAGTTCTTG.

This clonotype was detected only a few times. The chain uses TRBV20-1 and TRBJ2-6; TRBD1 aligns across 8 bases. The CDR3 totals 17 residues. The junction had 5 bases not matched to a gene; V was cut back by 0 bases and J by 1 base. In germline, CDR1 is DFQATT, CDR2 SNEGSKA (reference sequence). Here the CDR3 reads CSARDWGQESGANVLTF. CDR3 DNA: TGCAGTGCTAGAGATTGGGGACAGGAATCTGGGGCCAACGTCCTGACTTTC.

The chain employs TRBV9 and TRBJ2-1, with 12 bases fitting TRBD2. Germline V gene sequence: CDR1 SGDLS, CDR2 YYNGEE. The CDR3 is 17 amino acids. The junction had 7 bases not matched to a gene; V was cut back by 0 bases and J by 6 bases. The CDR3 protein is CASSVEGASGRANEQFF. The CDR3 nucleotides read TGTGCCAGCAGCGTAGAGGGAGCTAGCGGGAGGGCCAATGAGCAGTTCTTC.

The gene calls are TRBV3-1 and TRBJ2-3; 8 bases fit TRBD2. The CDR3 is 17 amino acids. J lost 1 base, V lost 3 bases, and 9 bases had no gene match. Germline V CDR1 and CDR2: LGHDT, YNNKEL (reference sequence). This CDR3 is CASSHRQTSARTDTQYF. The CDR3 nucleotides are TGTGCCAGCAGCCACCGTCAGACTAGCGCACGCACAGATACGCAGTATTTT.

The DNA of the CDR3 is TGTGCCAGCAGCCCCCGGACAGGCTCGCGGGCCCCGAACACCGGGGAGCTGTTTTTT. Protein: CASSPRTGSRAPNTGELFF. V is TRBV11-2 and J is TRBJ2-2, with 7 bases aligning to TRBD1. J lost 0 bases, V lost 5 bases, and 15 bases had no gene match. CDR3 size: 19 residues. Germline lookup yields CDR1 SGHAT and CDR2 FQNNGV.

The chain joins TRBV28 to TRBJ2-3; the D is unclear. V gave up 6 bases and J gave up 0 bases, with 16 bases separating them. Looked up from germline, CDR1 is MDHEN and CDR2 is SYDVKM. The CDR3 contains 16 residues. The CDR3 DNA reads TGTGCCAGCAGCGATCCTGGTGGAGCTAGCACAGATACGCAGTATTTT. Its protein product is CASSDPGGASTDTQYF. Full variable domain (remainder filled in from reference TRBV28 and TRBJ2-3): DVKVTQSSRYLVKRTGEKVFLECVQDMDHENMFWYRQDPGLGLRLIYFSYDVKMKEKGDIPEGYSVSREKKERFSLILESASTNQTSMYLCASSDPGGASTDTQYFGPGTRLTVL.

This clonotype has a handful of counts. The chain links TRBV14 to TRBJ1-5; D remains ambiguous. V dropped 2 bases and J dropped 3 bases, with 5 bases sitting between them. Germline-derived CDR1 and CDR2 are SGHDN and FVKESK. The CDR3 loop spans 13 amino acids. DNA of the CDR3: TGTGCCAGCAGCCAATCGGTCAATCAGCCCCAGCATTTT. It specifies CASSQSVNQPQHF.

This clonotype has a handful of counts. V is TRBV7-9 and J is TRBJ2-5; unclear D gene. The CDR3 totals 15 residues. Germline lookup yields CDR1 SEHNR and CDR2 FQNEAQ (reference sequence). Trimming shortened V by 1 base and J by 0 bases, and 9 bases separated the two germline ends. The CDR3 DNA is TGTGCCAGCAGCTTAGGGTCAGCCTACCAAGAGACCCAGTACTTC. Its protein product is CASSLGSAYQETQYF.

The chain has TRBV29-1 and TRBJ1-2, with D maybe TRBD1 (5 bases). Germline V gene data show CDR1 as SQVTM and CDR2 as ANQGSEA. This CDR3 comprises 13 residues. V lost 3 bases, J lost 7 bases, and 15 bases lay in between. The CDR3 DNA follows: TGCAGCGTTGACCTGACCGTCGGGGGTGGCTACACCTTC. Its translation is CSVDLTVGGGYTF.